Following are 22 T cell receptor beta chains from one sample sequenced in a study of T-cell memory formation after mild COVID-19. One entry per CDR3 protein, called by TCRdb with MiXCR from the 5' RACE reads. The profile shows around 320,000 distinct CDR3 sequences, around 28% of them singletons. Source material: PBMCs or a T cell subset sorted from them (not recorded which). The origin of the receptors is an adult woman who had mild COVID-19 (a few samples of this study predate the infection). Cell type and time point are not known.

This clonotype occurred a few times. The chain recombines TRBV7-2 with TRBJ1-5; 8 nucleotides agree with TRBD1. V dropped 6 bases and J dropped 7; count of bases not matched to a gene: 5. The CDR3 loop spans 13 amino acids. Per the germline V gene, CDR1 is SGHTA and CDR2 is FQGNSA. The CDR3 protein is CASSADRGQPQHF. The CDR3 DNA reads TGTGCCAGCAGTGCAGACAGGGGCCAGCCCCAGCATTTT.

A few counts support this clonotype. The V call is TRBV5-6, the J call TRBJ2-7; the D gene is possibly TRBD2 (5 bases). This CDR3 is built from 15 residues. CDR1 SGHDT and CDR2 YYEEEE come from the germline V gene. Deletions cut 4 bases from V and 2 bases from J, with 16 bases between. The CDR3, as DNA: TGTGCCAGCAGCCCCGGACTTGCCCCTACCTACGAGCAGTACTTC. It translates to CASSPGLAPTYEQYF.

This clonotype has more than one count but fewer than ten. The genes are TRBV20-1 and TRBJ1-1; TRBD1 might be the D (6 bases). V lost 6 bases to trimming and J lost 1 base, with 39 bases between them. This CDR3 has 22 residues. Germline CDR1 reads DFQATT; CDR2 reads SNEGSKA (reference sequence). In DNA, the CDR3 is TGCAGTGCCAGAACAGGGCCTCTAGAAGAGGAGGCCTATTTCGCTAGGAACACTGAAGCTTTCTTT. It is translated as CSARTGPLEEEAYFARNTEAFF.

This clonotype turned up a few times. The chain has TRBV7-2 and TRBJ2-5; tentative D call: TRBD2 (7 bases). The V gene's germline CDR1 is SGHTA and CDR2 FQGNSA. V gave up 11 bases and J gave up 1 base, with 17 bases separating them. The CDR3 contains 14 residues. The CDR3 here is CAERARGGQETQYF. CDR3 in DNA: TGTGCCGAAAGGGCTAGGGGGGGCCAAGAGACCCAGTACTTC.

This chain uses TRBV5-1 with TRBJ2-5, with D maybe TRBD1 (6 bases). The CDR3 contains 15 residues. Trimming shortened V by 2 bases and J by 1 base, and 12 bases separated the two germline ends. Germline CDR1 is SGHRS and CDR2 is YFSETQ. CDR3 DNA sequence: TGCGCCAGCAGCTTCGACAGGATCTCCCAAGAGACCCAGTACTTC. It encodes CASSFDRISQETQYF.

The chain joins TRBV30 to TRBJ2-3; D is undetermined. The CDR3 totals 12 residues. Germline V gives CDR1 GTSNPN, CDR2 SVGIG (reference sequence). V was cut by 2 bases and J by 4 bases, with 7 bases left in between. CDR3 residues: CAWSPHADTQYF. The DNA of the CDR3 is TGTGCCTGGAGTCCTCACGCAGATACGCAGTATTTT. The full variable domain, rest sourced from reference TRBV30 and TRBJ2-3, is SQTIHQWPATLVQPVGSPLSLECTVEGTSNPNLYWYRQAAGRGLQLLFYSVGIGQISSEVPQNLSASRPQDRQFILSSKKLLLSDSGFYLCAWSPHADTQYFGPGTRLTVL.

This rearrangement joins TRBV29-1 to TRBJ1-1; 7 bases are shared with TRBD1. Germline trimming cut 6 bases from V and 4 bases from J; bases unmatched to any gene: 8. Looked up from germline, CDR1 is SQVTM and CDR2 is ANQGSEA. CDR3 length equals 13 residues. CDR3: CSVQGESRTEAFF. CDR3 DNA: TGCAGCGTGCAGGGGGAGAGTCGCACTGAAGCTTTCTTT.

This rearrangement joins TRBV12-3 or TRBV12-4 to TRBJ2-4; D remains unclear. The CDR3 totals 13 residues. V was trimmed by 1 base and J by 3 bases, leaving 4 bases between them. CDR3: CASSLGNKNIQYF. As DNA, the CDR3 is TGTGCCAGCAGTTTAGGGAACAAAAACATTCAGTACTTC.

The rearrangement joins TRBV4-3 to TRBJ2-7; 8 bases map to TRBD2. The CDR3 contains 15 residues. Germline CDR1 and CDR2: LGHNA and YSLEER. The V and J ends lost 3 bases and 2 bases, in that order; junction bases with no gene match: 6. The DNA of the CDR3 is TGCGCCAGCAGCCAGGGACTAGAGCGCCCCTACGAGCAGTACTTC. This codes for CASSQGLERPYEQYF.

This clonotype was seen a handful of times. CDR3 in DNA: TGTGCCAGCAGCTTAGCCCGCATACTAGCGGAGAGGGGCACAGATACGCAGTATTTT. The encoded protein is CASSLARILAERGTDTQYF. The V gene is TRBV7-9, the J gene TRBJ2-3; 8 positions agree with TRBD2. The ends lost 0 bases at V and 1 base at J; junction bases unmatched: 12. Germline values: CDR1 SEHNR, CDR2 FQNEAQ (reference sequence). The CDR3 contains 19 residues. Full variable domain (rest looked up from reference TRBV7-9 and TRBJ2-3): DTGVSQNPRHKITKRGQNVTFRCDPISEHNRLYWYRQTLGQGPEFLTYFQNEAQLEKSRLLSDRFSAERPKGSFSTLEIQRTEQGDSAMYLCASSLARILAERGTDTQYFGPGTRLTVL.

J is TRBJ2-2 and V is TRBV29-1, with unresolved D. V lost 4 bases and J lost 1, with 13 bases in between. The CDR3 length is 15 residues. Germline V gene data show CDR1 as SQVTM and CDR2 as ANQGSEA. The CDR3 region is CSVAPWAVNTGELFF. DNA for the CDR3: TGCAGCGTTGCCCCATGGGCAGTGAACACCGGGGAGCTGTTTTTT.

This clonotype was seen more than once but under ten times. The chain has TRBV12-3 or TRBV12-4 and TRBJ2-3; D may be TRBD1 (6 bases). The V end was cut by 3 bases, the J end by 1 base, with 14 bases between. This CDR3 is 16 amino acids long. CDR3 loop: CASSFEGVSRTDTQYF. The CDR3 nucleotides are TGTGCCAGCAGTTTTGAGGGGGTGTCGCGCACAGATACGCAGTATTTT.

The table lists this clonotype with many counts. The V and J genes are TRBV7-7 and TRBJ2-1, with D perhaps TRBD1 (5 bases). Germline V gene lookup returns CDR1 SSHAT and CDR2 FNYEAQ (reference sequence). V was pared by 1 base and J by 0 bases, with 7 bases between. The CDR3 contains 15 residues. CDR3 DNA sequence: TGTGCCAGCAGCTTAGACAGGAGCTCCTACAATGAGCAGTTCTTC. As protein: CASSLDRSSYNEQFF.

The chain carries TRBV29-1 and TRBJ2-2; 10 bases are a match to TRBD1. Germline CDR1 and CDR2: SQVTM and ANQGSEA. Trimming took 5 bases from V and 8 from J; bases not matched to a gene: 11. The CDR3 consists of 15 residues. The DNA of the CDR3 is TGCAGCGTTTTGGCGCCCGGGACAGGGGCGGGGGAGCTGTTTTTT. As protein: CSVLAPGTGAGELFF.

In this sample, this clonotype turned up a few times. The chain recombines TRBV3-1 with TRBJ2-2; 8 nucleotides line up with TRBD2. Germline CDR1 LGHDT, CDR2 YNNKEL (reference sequence). The length of the CDR3 is 19 residues. The junction had 15 bases not matched to a gene; V was cut back by 5 bases and J by 1 base. As DNA, the CDR3 is TGTGCCAGCAGCACATATGTTGCGGGGCTAGCGGGGAACACCGGGGAGCTGTTTTTT. Translation gives CASSTYVAGLAGNTGELFF. The entire variable domain, with the rest obtained from reference TRBV3-1 and TRBJ2-2, is as follows: DTAVSQTPKYLVTQMGNDKSIKCEQNLGHDTMYWYKQDSKKFLKIMFSYNNKELIINETVPNRFSPKSPDKAHLNLHINSLELGDSAVYFCASSTYVAGLAGNTGELFFGEGSRLTVL.

This clonotype was detected only a few times. The chain employs TRBV7-8 and TRBJ1-6; 7 bases align to TRBD1. The germline V gene has CDR1 SGHVS and CDR2 FQNEAQ. The CDR3 has 15 amino acids. J was trimmed by 7 bases and V by 4 bases; bases with no gene match: 7. CDR3 nucleotide sequence: TGTGCCAGCAGCTGGGAGACAGGGCGGAATTCACCCCTCCACTTT. Its protein is CASSWETGRNSPLHF.

This chain uses TRBV10-3 with TRBJ2-5; TRBD2 might be the D (5 bases). This CDR3 has 13 amino acids. Germline assignment: CDR1 ENHRY and CDR2 SYGVKD. The V end was cut by 4 bases, the J end by 5 bases, with 11 bases between. The CDR3 sequence is CAISAGVGETQYF. The CDR3 nucleotides are TGTGCCATCAGTGCCGGGGTAGGGGAGACCCAGTACTTC.

The chain carries TRBV12-3 or TRBV12-4 and TRBJ2-4; 10 bases agree with TRBD2. This CDR3 has 19 residues. V trimming: 2 bases; J trimming: 4 bases; junction bases outside the gene matches: 14. The CDR3 loop is CASSLSSSGGLLLKNIQYF. The CDR3 DNA reads as TGTGCCAGCAGTTTATCGTCTAGCGGGGGCCTGTTGTTAAAAAACATTCAGTACTTC.

The chain joins TRBV7-9 to TRBJ1-2; D perhaps matches TRBD1 (6 bases). The CDR3 runs 13 residues. Germline V CDR1 and CDR2: SEHNR, FQNEAQ (reference sequence). Trimming shortened V by 2 bases and J by 8 bases, and 12 bases separated the two germline ends. DNA of the CDR3: TGTGCCAGCAGCTTACCGACAGGCTGGGGCTACACCTTC. This codes for CASSLPTGWGYTF.

There are a few counts of this clonotype. The chain uses TRBV3-1 and TRBJ2-2; tentatively, D is TRBD1 (6 bases). Trimming removed 4 bases at V and 3 bases at J, with 9 bases between. The CDR3 is 14 amino acids. The V gene's germline CDR1 is LGHDT and CDR2 YNNKEL (reference sequence). The CDR3 DNA sequence: TGTGCCAGCAGCCCCGAGGGGGACACCGGGGAGCTGTTTTTT. Protein product: CASSPEGDTGELFF.

The CDR3 DNA reads as TGTGCCAGCAGCTTAGGACTGGAGCTCTACGAGCAGTACTTC. Protein product: CASSLGLELYEQYF. This rearrangement joins TRBV11-2 to TRBJ2-7; unclear D gene. Germline V lookup: CDR1 SGHAT, CDR2 FQNNGV. There are 14 residues in the CDR3. Trimming took off 1 base at V and 3 bases at J, with 10 bases between the two ends.

The chain is built from TRBV20-1 and TRBJ2-7, with 14 bases lining up with TRBD2. In germline, CDR1 is DFQATT, CDR2 SNEGSKA (reference sequence). This CDR3 has 18 amino acids. The trim removed 2 bases at V and 3 bases at J, leaving 12 bases unmatched. DNA for the CDR3: TGCAGTGCTAGAAAGACGGGACTAGCGGGAGTTAAGGTCTACGAGCAGTACTTC. Its translation: CSARKTGLAGVKVYEQYF.